These T cell receptor beta chains were read from a single sample in a study of T cell responses to AZD1222 COVID-19 vaccine. Assay used: immunoSEQ multiplex PCR; TCRdb lists only in-frame clones, some missing. In the table there are just over 80,000 clones, around 90% of which are singletons. Material: peripheral blood, obtained on day 0 of AZD1222 vaccination. The receptors were sampled from an adult in good health. Each CDR3 is given with its conserved first and last residue. Fields, in order: V gene, J gene, clone size, D gene, CDR3 protein, CDR3 DNA. A D gene is named only where the DNA matches it firmly. Rows may omit the clone size; those that give it use once, few, many or a size class.

v_gene: TRBV2; j_gene: TRBJ2-2; abundance: -; d_gene: TRBD1; CDR3aa: CASRDRGKNTGELFF; CDR3nt: TGTGCCAGCAGGGACAGGGGGAAGAACACCGGGGAGCTGTTTTTT
v_gene: TRBV7-3; j_gene: TRBJ2-1; abundance: -; d_gene: -; CDR3aa: CASSSGGPQLPSYNEQFF; CDR3nt: TGTGCCAGCAGCTCCGGGGGTCCTCAGTTACCTTCCTACAATGAGCAGTTCTTC
v_gene: TRBV18; j_gene: TRBJ1-2; abundance: -; d_gene: -; CDR3aa: CASSPQAGRESYGYTF; CDR3nt: TGTGCCAGCTCACCTCAAGCGGGACGGGAAAGCTATGGCTACACCTTC
v_gene: TRBV2; j_gene: TRBJ1-1; abundance: once; d_gene: -; CDR3aa: CASSGVDRNTEAFF; CDR3nt: TGTGCCAGCAGTGGAGTCGACAGGAACACTGAAGCTTTCTTT
v_gene: TRBV7-7; j_gene: TRBJ2-7; abundance: -; d_gene: TRBD2; CDR3aa: CASSLGLAGGHEQYF; CDR3nt: TGTGCCAGCAGCTTAGGACTAGCGGGGGGCCACGAGCAGTACTTC
v_gene: TRBV7-2; j_gene: TRBJ1-6; abundance: -; d_gene: -; CDR3aa: CASSFERGVNSPLHF; CDR3nt: TGTGCCAGCAGCTTCGAAAGAGGGGTTAATTCACCCCTCCACTTT
v_gene: TRBV10-2; j_gene: TRBJ1-2; abundance: -; d_gene: -; CDR3aa: CASRGPRQVSDGYTF; CDR3nt: TGCGCCAGCAGGGGGCCTCGACAGGTTTCGGATGGCTACACCTTC
v_gene: TRBV5-1; j_gene: TRBJ1-1; abundance: -; d_gene: TRBD1; CDR3aa: CASSARQGDTEAFF; CDR3nt: TGCGCCAGCAGCGCAAGACAGGGCGACACTGAAGCTTTCTTT
v_gene: TRBV7-9; j_gene: TRBJ1-1; abundance: -; d_gene: TRBD1; CDR3aa: CASRSTGATEAFF; CDR3nt: TGTGCCAGCAGATCCACAGGGGCCACTGAAGCTTTCTTT
v_gene: TRBV11-1; j_gene: TRBJ1-1; abundance: -; d_gene: -; CDR3aa: CASSLGWRGTEAFF; CDR3nt: TGTGCCAGCAGCTTAGGGTGGAGAGGCACTGAAGCTTTCTTT
v_gene: TRBV6-2/TRBV6-3; j_gene: TRBJ2-3; abundance: -; d_gene: -; CDR3aa: CASSQGYLTDTQYF; CDR3nt: TGTGCCAGCAGCCAAGGATATCTCACAGATACGCAGTATTTT
v_gene: TRBV11-2; j_gene: TRBJ1-3; abundance: -; d_gene: -; CDR3aa: CASSLFGGGRGF; CDR3nt: TGTGCCAGCAGCTTATTTGGAGGGGGAAGGGGTTTT
v_gene: TRBV25-1; j_gene: TRBJ1-2; abundance: -; d_gene: -; CDR3aa: CASSESQANLNYGYTF; CDR3nt: TGTGCCAGCAGTGAATCTCAGGCAAATCTTAACTATGGCTACACCTTC
v_gene: TRBV5-4; j_gene: TRBJ1-1; abundance: -; d_gene: -; CDR3aa: CASSSWVGSGTEAFF; CDR3nt: TGTGCCAGCAGCTCCTGGGTAGGGAGTGGCACTGAAGCTTTCTTT
v_gene: TRBV7-9; j_gene: TRBJ1-1; abundance: -; d_gene: -; CDR3aa: CASSLGLTGQAFF; CDR3nt: TGTGCCAGCAGCTTAGGGCTAACAGGGCAAGCTTTCTTT
v_gene: TRBV7-2; j_gene: TRBJ1-2; abundance: -; d_gene: TRBD1; CDR3aa: CASRRPITGEGYTF; CDR3nt: TGTGCCAGCAGGCGACCAATAACAGGGGAGGGCTACACCTTC
v_gene: TRBV6-6; j_gene: TRBJ2-5; abundance: -; d_gene: TRBD1; CDR3aa: CASSWGQEVRETQYF; CDR3nt: TGTGCCAGCAGTTGGGGACAGGAGGTTAGAGAGACCCAGTACTTC
v_gene: TRBV19; j_gene: TRBJ1-2; abundance: -; d_gene: TRBD1; CDR3aa: CASRSSGDRVDGYTF; CDR3nt: TGTGCCAGTAGATCCTCCGGGGACAGGGTTGACGGCTACACCTTC
v_gene: TRBV27; j_gene: TRBJ1-6; abundance: once; d_gene: TRBD1; CDR3aa: CASSPRDRANSPLHF; CDR3nt: TGTGCCAGCAGTCCCCGGGACAGGGCAAATTCACCCCTCCACTTT
v_gene: TRBV9; j_gene: TRBJ1-5; abundance: -; d_gene: -; CDR3aa: CRNRTKNQPQHF; CDR3nt: TGCCGGAACAGGACCAAGAATCAGCCCCAGCATTTT
v_gene: TRBV30; j_gene: TRBJ2-7; abundance: -; d_gene: TRBD1; CDR3aa: CAWSVQGTYEQYF; CDR3nt: TGTGCCTGGAGTGTACAGGGGACCTACGAGCAGTACTTC
v_gene: TRBV6-4; j_gene: TRBJ1-2; abundance: few; d_gene: -; CDR3aa: CASSDGTTGGYTF; CDR3nt: TGTGCCAGCAGTGACGGGACGACCGGTGGCTACACCTTC
v_gene: TRBV6-6; j_gene: TRBJ2-5; abundance: -; d_gene: TRBD2; CDR3aa: CASNWLAAPQETQYF; CDR3nt: TGTGCCAGCAACTGGCTAGCGGCCCCCCAAGAGACCCAGTACTTC
v_gene: TRBV5-1; j_gene: TRBJ2-1; abundance: -; d_gene: TRBD2; CDR3aa: CASSLSLGLGRYNEQFF; CDR3nt: TGCGCCAGCAGCTTGTCCCTTGGACTAGGCAGATACAATGAGCAGTTCTTC
v_gene: TRBV9; j_gene: TRBJ2-7; abundance: -; d_gene: -; CDR3aa: CASSAGMGYEQYF; CDR3nt: TGTGCCAGCAGCGCCGGGATGGGTTACGAGCAGTACTTC
v_gene: TRBV15; j_gene: TRBJ2-7; abundance: -; d_gene: TRBD1; CDR3aa: CANRDSIAYEQYF; CDR3nt: TGTGCCAACCGGGACAGCATAGCCTACGAGCAGTACTTC
v_gene: TRBV11-2; j_gene: TRBJ2-1; abundance: -; d_gene: -; CDR3aa: CASSEDRSYNEQFF; CDR3nt: TGTGCCAGCAGCGAGGACCGAAGTTACAATGAGCAGTTCTTC
v_gene: TRBV18; j_gene: TRBJ1-2; abundance: -; d_gene: -; CDR3aa: CASSPQEGNYGYTF; CDR3nt: TGTGCCAGCTCACCACAGGAAGGGAACTATGGCTACACCTTC
v_gene: TRBV6-2/TRBV6-3; j_gene: TRBJ2-2; abundance: -; d_gene: -; CDR3aa: CASSYGGWTNTGELFF; CDR3nt: TGTGCCAGCAGTTACGGAGGGTGGACGAACACCGGGGAGCTGTTTTTT
v_gene: TRBV9; j_gene: TRBJ1-3; abundance: -; d_gene: -; CDR3aa: CASSVEVGTSSGNTIYF; CDR3nt: TGTGCCAGCAGCGTAGAAGTGGGCACAAGCTCTGGAAACACCATATATTTT
v_gene: TRBV30; j_gene: TRBJ1-6; abundance: -; d_gene: -; CDR3aa: CAWRQAASPLHF; CDR3nt: TGTGCCTGGCGTCAGGCTGCTTCACCCCTCCACTTT
v_gene: TRBV7-9; j_gene: TRBJ1-4; abundance: -; d_gene: -; CDR3aa: CASSLAQTVEKLFF; CDR3nt: TGTGCCAGCAGCTTAGCGCAAACAGTTGAAAAACTGTTTTTT
v_gene: TRBV10-3; j_gene: TRBJ1-2; abundance: -; d_gene: TRBD1; CDR3aa: CAIDRGGKGYTF; CDR3nt: TGTGCCATCGACAGGGGAGGGAAGGGCTACACCTTC
v_gene: TRBV18; j_gene: TRBJ2-1; abundance: -; d_gene: TRBD2; CDR3aa: CASSPPSAGEEQFF; CDR3nt: TGTGCCAGCTCACCACCTTCAGCGGGGGAAGAGCAGTTCTTC
v_gene: TRBV12-5; j_gene: TRBJ1-2; abundance: -; d_gene: -; CDR3aa: CASGLVELVSHYGYTF; CDR3nt: TGTGCTAGTGGTTTGGTAGAGTTGGTGTCCCACTATGGCTACACCTTC
v_gene: TRBV7-6; j_gene: TRBJ1-3; abundance: once; d_gene: -; CDR3aa: CASGTNSGNTIYF; CDR3nt: TGTGCCAGCGGGACGAACTCTGGAAACACCATATATTTT
v_gene: TRBV7-9; j_gene: TRBJ2-3; abundance: -; d_gene: -; CDR3aa: CASSRNRVHKDSRGSVTDTQYF; CDR3nt: TGTGCCAGCAGCAGGAATCGCGTTCATAAAGATAGCCGGGGGTCTGTCACAGATACGCAGTATTTT
v_gene: TRBV5-6; j_gene: TRBJ2-5; abundance: -; d_gene: -; CDR3aa: CASSVADRLETQYF; CDR3nt: TGTGCCAGCAGCGTTGCAGACAGGTTAGAGACCCAGTACTTC
v_gene: TRBV6-5; j_gene: TRBJ1-1; abundance: -; d_gene: -; CDR3aa: CASTQGGGKNTEAFF; CDR3nt: TGTGCCAGCACCCAGGGCGGAGGGAAGAACACTGAAGCTTTCTTT
v_gene: TRBV16; j_gene: TRBJ1-2; abundance: -; d_gene: -; CDR3aa: CASSQFNSYGYTF; CDR3nt: TGTGCCAGCAGCCAATTTAACAGCTATGGCTACACCTTC
v_gene: TRBV4-1; j_gene: TRBJ1-6; abundance: -; d_gene: TRBD1; CDR3aa: CASSHKEGAVSPLHF; CDR3nt: TGCGCCAGCAGCCACAAAGAGGGGGCGGTTTCACCCCTCCACTTT
v_gene: TRBV11-3; j_gene: TRBJ2-3; abundance: -; d_gene: TRBD2; CDR3aa: CAIRGGLHTQYF; CDR3nt: TGTGCCATTCGCGGGGGGTTACATACGCAGTATTTT
v_gene: TRBV19; j_gene: TRBJ2-2; abundance: -; d_gene: -; CDR3aa: CASSILHVPGAGELFF; CDR3nt: TGTGCCAGTAGTATCTTACATGTGCCAGGGGCCGGGGAGCTGTTTTTT
v_gene: TRBV5-1; j_gene: TRBJ1-4; abundance: -; d_gene: -; CDR3aa: CASSQGPATNEKLFF; CDR3nt: TGCGCCAGCAGCCAGGGACCTGCAACTAATGAAAAACTGTTTTTT
v_gene: TRBV4-2; j_gene: TRBJ2-6; abundance: -; d_gene: -; CDR3aa: CASSQEEGGGANVLTF; CDR3nt: TGTGCCAGCAGCCAAGAAGAGGGGGGTGGGGCCAACGTCCTGACTTTC
v_gene: TRBV9; j_gene: TRBJ1-2; abundance: -; d_gene: -; CDR3aa: CASSRDATANYGYTF; CDR3nt: TGTGCCAGCAGCAGAGACGCCACCGCTAACTATGGCTACACCTTC
v_gene: TRBV12-3/TRBV12-4; j_gene: TRBJ1-1; abundance: -; d_gene: -; CDR3aa: CASSLLQRTEAFF; CDR3nt: TGTGCCAGCAGTTTACTCCAGAGGACTGAAGCTTTCTTT